This TCR beta chain was captured by sequencing in a study of cytomegalovirus exposure and HLA in healthy donors. Overall study: A later analysis reported the same platform for the 110 or so validation repertoires and the 666 first-cohort repertoires.

Study outcomes and limitations: In vitro, a few CMV-associated chains proved specific for CMV antigens. Cytomegalovirus association was assigned to about 150 TCR beta chains. The tendency of first-cohort TCR clusters to co-occur in the 120 or so validation repertoires was the finding of a later analysis.

This CDR3 has 15 amino acids. V lost 6 bases to trimming and J lost 4 bases, with 18 bases between them. Germline V gene sequence: CDR1 MNHNS, CDR2 SASEGT. As for this clone: No antigen is known for it.

Using immunoSEQ multiplex PCR, the repertoire was profiled, and TCRdb retains in-frame clones only, with some absent. In the table there are about 150,000 clones, roughly 90% of which are singletons. The clonotype originates from a man younger than 35 in good health and CMV-seropositive. This chain joins TRBV6-1 and TRBJ1-1, with D perhaps matching TRBD1 (5 bases). Sequenced sample: PBMCs. CDR3 sequence (DNA): TGTGCCAGCAGGCGGGGCCTAGAACGGAGCACTGAAGCTTTCTTT. Translating gives CASRRGLERSTEAFF.